Below are 14 T cell receptor beta chains sequenced from a single sample in a study of cytomegalovirus exposure and HLA in healthy donors. PCR was performed using 60 Vbeta and 13 Jbeta primers. Using immunoSEQ multiplex PCR, the repertoire was profiled, and TCRdb retains in-frame clones only, with some absent. This sample's table has about 140,000 clones. Sequencing was done on a sample of PBMCs. The origin of the receptors is a male donor in good health and CMV-seronegative.

The rearrangement links TRBV5-1 to TRBJ2-7; D is unclear. V dropped 0 bases and J dropped 9 bases, with 16 bases sitting between them. The CDR3 runs 14 residues. CDR1 is SGHRS, CDR2 YFSETQ, per germline. The CDR3 DNA reads as TGCGCCAGCAGCTTGGAAGCAGGTACGCGCTGGCAGTACTTC. Translated, it gives CASSLEAGTRWQYF. Filled out from reference TRBV5-1 and TRBJ2-7, the complete variable domain reads KAGVTQTPRYLIKTRGQQVTLSCSPISGHRSVSWYQQTPGQGLQFLFEYFSETQRNKGNFPGRFSGRQFSNSRSEMNVSTLELGDSALYLCASSLEAGTRWQYFGPGTRLTVT.

V usage is TRBV7-9 and J usage is TRBJ1-2; 7 bases agree with TRBD1. Germline CDR1 is SEHNR and CDR2 is FQNEAQ (reference sequence). The CDR3 is 15 residues long. Trimming took 1 base from V and 4 from J; bases not matched to a gene: 6. The CDR3 DNA is TGTGCCAGCAGCTTAGAAGGGACAGACGCCTATGGCTACACCTTC. Its translation is CASSLEGTDAYGYTF.

The chain joins TRBV6-6 to TRBJ2-2; tentatively, D is TRBD1 (6 bases). The CDR3 is 14 amino acids. V dropped 6 bases and J dropped 7 bases, with 15 bases sitting between them. The germline V gene encodes CDR1 MNHNY and CDR2 SVGAGI (reference sequence). The CDR3 reads CASSAGVGDGELFF. In DNA, the CDR3 is TGTGCCAGCAGCGCAGGGGTGGGAGACGGGGAGCTGTTTTTT.

The chain carries TRBV5-1 and TRBJ2-5, with 7 bases lining up with TRBD2. J gave up 5 bases and V 0 bases, and 7 bases lay outside the gene matches. Germline assignment: CDR1 SGHRS and CDR2 YFSETQ. This CDR3 is built from 15 residues. The CDR3 region has the DNA TGCGCCAGCAGCTTGGCCGTGGGAGGGCAGGAGACCCAGTACTTC. Translating it yields CASSLAVGGQETQYF.

The V and J genes are TRBV28 and TRBJ1-6, with D tentatively TRBD1 (5 bases). Germline V lookup: CDR1 MDHEN, CDR2 SYDVKM. The CDR3 extends over 12 amino acids. Trimming left V 11 bases short and J 9 bases short, with 14 bases between. The CDR3 sequence is CALGGGRSPLHF. The CDR3 region has the DNA TGTGCCTTGGGGGGGGGACGTTCACCCCTCCACTTT.

The CDR3 DNA is TGTGCCAGCAGCCCGCGGACTCTGCCACCCCTCCACTTT. It specifies CASSPRTLPPLHF. This rearrangement joins TRBV13 to TRBJ1-6, with unresolved D. This CDR3 spans 13 amino acids. The V end lost 5 bases, the J end lost 11 bases, and 13 bases lay between the germline ends. Germline V gene lookup returns CDR1 PRHDT and CDR2 FYEKMQ (reference sequence).

The gene calls are TRBV28 and TRBJ1-2; possibly TRBD1 for D (5 bases). CDR3 length equals 14 residues. CDR1 is MDHEN, CDR2 SYDVKM, per germline. V was shortened by 6 bases and J by 4 bases, with 15 bases between the two germline ends. This CDR3 reads CASRAPDSPYGYTF. DNA for the CDR3: TGTGCCAGCAGAGCCCCTGACAGCCCCTATGGCTACACCTTC.

The chain links TRBV6-1 to TRBJ2-2; D ambiguous. Germline CDR1 and CDR2: MNHNS and SASEGT. The CDR3 has 15 residues. V was clipped by 5 bases and J by 2 bases, with 12 bases between them. The CDR3 here is CASSREIQNTGELFF. The CDR3 DNA is TGTGCCAGCAGTCGAGAGATCCAAAACACCGGGGAGCTGTTTTTT.

CDR3 sequence reads: CASSLGPGDGNQPQHF. The CDR3 DNA is TGCGCCAGCAGCTTGGGCCCGGGAGATGGTAATCAGCCCCAGCATTTT. The rearrangement uses TRBV5-1 and TRBJ1-5; D is unclear. This CDR3 is built from 16 residues. The germline CDR1 and CDR2 sequences are SGHRS and YFSETQ. The V and J ends lost 0 bases and 4 bases respectively, with 14 bases between them.

J is TRBJ1-3 and V is TRBV10-1, with 9 bases identical to TRBD1. The CDR3 consists of 17 residues. Germline V gives CDR1 WNHNN, CDR2 SYGVQD (reference sequence). V trimming: 5 bases; J trimming: 2 bases; junction bases outside the gene matches: 10. The CDR3 DNA sequence: TGCGCCAGCAGTAACTCCGGGACAGGGAGAGCTGGAAACACCATATATTTT. As protein: CASSNSGTGRAGNTIYF.

As to this clone: Different DNA sequences within this sample yield the same CDR3. The chain has TRBV29-1 and TRBJ1-1; D ambiguous. CDR1 and CDR2 (germline): SQVTM, ANQGSEA. Trimming removed 1 base from V and 0 bases from J, with 12 bases in between. The CDR3 spans 15 residues. The CDR3 region is CSVEVRGRMNTEAFF. In DNA form, the CDR3 reads TGCAGCGTTGAAGTAAGAGGGCGGATGAACACTGAAGCTTTCTTT.

The V and J genes are TRBV30 and TRBJ1-3, with unresolved D. The CDR3 is 12 residues long. Germline V CDR1 and CDR2: GTSNPN, SVGIG (reference sequence). Deletions cut 2 bases from V and 4 bases from J, with 6 bases between. CDR3 protein: CAWSPGGNTIYF. CDR3 DNA sequence: TGTGCCTGGAGTCCCGGGGGAAACACCATATATTTT.

The rearrangement joins TRBV2 to TRBJ1-2; maybe TRBD1 (5 bases). Trimming stripped 7 bases from V and 3 bases from J, with 12 bases between. CDR3 size: 13 residues. The V gene's germline CDR1 is SNHLY and CDR2 FYNNEI. In DNA form, the CDR3 reads TGTGCCAGCAATGCTGGAGGGGACTATGGCTACACCTTC. It translates to CASNAGGDYGYTF.

The gene calls are TRBV19 and TRBJ1-5; a possible D gene is TRBD1 (5 bases). Trimming shortened V by 5 bases and J by 7 bases, and 12 bases separated the two germline ends. Germline V gives CDR1 LNHDA, CDR2 SQIVND (reference sequence). This CDR3 has 13 residues. The CDR3 DNA reads as TGTGCCAGTAGTTCCTTTGGGGGGCAGCCCCAGCATTTT. Translated: CASSSFGGQPQHF.